This TCR beta chain was sequenced in a study of T cell repertoires in cytomegalovirus infection. TCRdb called the reads again in MiXCR, with one record for every CDR3 protein. The sample has fewer than 350,000 distinct CDR3 sequences; 25% to 35% are singletons. The study, taken as a whole, reports: HLA-C-restricted CMV-specific TCR beta clonotypes were dominant in the ex vivo response.

Ten or more counts support this clonotype. Its antigen is not identified. CDR3 length: 14 amino acids. J gave up 3 bases and V 6 bases, and 7 bases lay outside the gene matches. The chain links TRBV12-3 or TRBV12-4 to TRBJ1-1, with TRBD1 matching over 7 bases. The material sequenced was cultured PBMCs, taken from culture after CMV antigen stimulation. This clonotype was obtained from a human donor in good health (CMV status not recorded). Some clones in this sample may be carry-over from other donors' samples. CDR3 region: CASRRNRGDTEAFF. The DNA of the CDR3 is TGTGCCAGCAGGAGAAACAGGGGAGACACTGAAGCTTTCTTT.